The rows below give T cell receptor beta chains drawn from one sample of a study of CD8+CD57+ T cells in acquired aplastic anemia. TCRdb reprocessed the reads via MiXCR and lists one record per CDR3 protein. This sample has over 150,000 distinct CDR3 sequences, with 65% to 75% found just once. The sample taken for sequencing was sorted CD4+, CD8+, or CD8+CD57+ T cells (not recorded which) from PBMCs. The receptors were sampled from a human donor with aplastic anemia. Both conserved end residues are part of each CDR3. Fields, in order: clone size, V gene, D gene, J gene, CDR3 protein, CDR3 DNA. A D gene is named only where the DNA matches it firmly. Size values are once, few and many counts, or a class for expanded clones, and some rows have none.

size: .; V: TRBV2; D: .; J: TRBJ1-6; CDR3: CASSEEANSPLHF; DNA: TGTGCCAGCAGTGAAGAGGCTAATTCACCCCTCCACTTT
size: .; V: TRBV7-3; D: .; J: TRBJ1-1; CDR3: CASSLSQDLMYTEAFF; DNA: TGTGCCAGCAGCTTAAGTCAGGATCTTATGTACACTGAAGCTTTCTTT
size: .; V: TRBV20-1; D: .; J: TRBJ2-1; CDR3: CSARATGSSYNEQFF; DNA: TGCAGTGCTAGAGCCACAGGTAGCTCCTACAATGAGCAGTTCTTC
size: .; V: TRBV5-4; D: TRBD2; J: TRBJ2-5; CDR3: CASSRTSGLQETQYF; DNA: TGTGCCAGCAGCCGGACTAGCGGCCTTCAAGAGACCCAGTACTTC
size: few; V: TRBV20-1; D: TRBD1; J: TRBJ1-1; CDR3: CSAGDRRGNTEAFF; DNA: TGCAGTGCTGGGGACAGGCGAGGGAACACTGAAGCTTTCTTT
size: .; V: TRBV5-6; D: .; J: TRBJ2-1; CDR3: CASSLGFTYNEQFF; DNA: TGTGCCAGCAGCTTGGGGTTTACCTACAATGAGCAGTTCTTC
size: .; V: TRBV2; D: TRBD1; J: TRBJ2-6; CDR3: CASSSGTGRGGANVLTF; DNA: TGTGCCAGCAGTTCCGGGACAGGGCGAGGAGGGGCCAACGTCCTGACTTTC
size: .; V: TRBV10-3; D: TRBD2; J: TRBJ2-1; CDR3: CAISESRSGTSPVPEQFF; DNA: TGTGCCATCAGTGAGTCAAGATCCGGGACTAGCCCCGTTCCTGAGCAGTTCTTC
size: .; V: TRBV7-2; D: .; J: TRBJ2-3; CDR3: CASSRPYLTDTQYF; DNA: TGTGCCAGCAGTCGTCCGTACCTCACAGATACGCAGTATTTT
size: .; V: TRBV10-3; D: TRBD1; J: TRBJ2-7; CDR3: CAITKGQGNSYEQYF; DNA: TGTGCCATCACCAAGGGACAGGGGAACTCCTACGAGCAGTACTTC
size: .; V: TRBV20-1; D: TRBD1; J: TRBJ1-6; CDR3: CSASDREFLNSPLHF; DNA: TGCAGTGCTTCGGACAGGGAGTTTCTTAATTCACCCCTCCACTTT
size: .; V: TRBV19; D: .; J: TRBJ1-2; CDR3: CASFSRDNYGYTF; DNA: TGTGCCAGTTTCAGTCGGGACAACTATGGCTACACCTTC
size: .; V: TRBV7-2; D: TRBD2; J: TRBJ2-7; CDR3: CASSLALASGGAVSYEQYF; DNA: TGTGCCAGCAGCTTAGCGCTAGCCAGCGGGGGGGCGGTGTCCTACGAGCAGTACTTC
size: once; V: TRBV2; D: .; J: TRBJ2-3; CDR3: CASSATGWADTQYF; DNA: TGTGCCAGCAGTGCGACAGGTTGGGCAGATACGCAGTATTTT
size: few; V: TRBV2; D: TRBD1; J: TRBJ1-6; CDR3: CASTRTGALAPLHF; DNA: TGTGCCAGCACCCGAACAGGGGCCCTCGCACCCCTCCACTTT
size: few; V: TRBV9; D: .; J: TRBJ1-3; CDR3: CASTQNGNTIYF; DNA: TGTGCCAGCACCCAGAACGGAAACACCATATATTTT
size: .; V: TRBV15; D: .; J: TRBJ1-1; CDR3: CATSRGDLNTEAFF; DNA: TGTGCCACCAGCAGAGGCGACTTGAACACTGAAGCTTTCTTT
size: .; V: TRBV7-3; D: .; J: TRBJ2-1; CDR3: CASSLWGSSGNEQFF; DNA: TGTGCCAGCAGCTTATGGGGATCCTCGGGCAATGAGCAGTTCTTC
size: .; V: TRBV7-2; D: .; J: TRBJ2-4; CDR3: CASSLDLGGTKNIQYF; DNA: TGTGCCAGCAGCTTGGACCTGGGCGGGACCAAAAACATTCAGTACTTC
size: .; V: TRBV15; D: .; J: TRBJ2-7; CDR3: CATSRTLDSLYEQYF; DNA: TGTGCCACCAGCAGGACGCTGGACTCGCTCTACGAGCAGTACTTC
size: many; V: TRBV19; D: .; J: TRBJ1-4; CDR3: CASLGRIVREKLFF; DNA: TGTGCCAGTCTGGGGAGAATTGTCAGGGAAAAACTGTTTTTT
size: .; V: TRBV7-9; D: .; J: TRBJ2-7; CDR3: CASSFVMYEQYF; DNA: TGTGCCAGCAGCTTTGTTATGTACGAGCAGTACTTC
size: .; V: TRBV19; D: TRBD2; J: TRBJ2-5; CDR3: CASMRSASGLQETQYF; DNA: TGTGCCAGTATGAGGTCGGCTAGCGGGTTGCAAGAGACCCAGTACTTC
size: .; V: TRBV20-1; D: .; J: TRBJ2-3; CDR3: CSAMSRDTQYF; DNA: TGCAGTGCTATGAGCCGTGATACGCAGTATTTT
size: .; V: TRBV7-2; D: .; J: TRBJ1-5; CDR3: CASSLTSGETPQHF; DNA: TGTGCCAGCAGCTTAACCTCAGGTGAGACTCCCCAGCATTTT
size: .; V: TRBV7-2; D: .; J: TRBJ1-6; CDR3: CASSPPQGINSPLHF; DNA: TGTGCCAGCAGCCCACCACAGGGCATTAATTCACCCCTCCACTTT
size: once; V: TRBV7-9; D: TRBD1; J: TRBJ1-5; CDR3: CASSLATGISSNQPQHF; DNA: TGTGCCAGCAGCTTAGCGACAGGGATATCGAGCAATCAGCCCCAGCATTTT
size: .; V: TRBV5-6; D: .; J: TRBJ2-6; CDR3: CASSQDRVGGANVLTF; DNA: TGCGCCAGCAGCCAAGATCGAGTCGGGGGGGCCAACGTCCTGACTTTC
size: once; V: TRBV5-5; D: .; J: TRBJ2-3; CDR3: CASSLGGDGGDTQYF; DNA: TGTGCCAGCAGCTTGGGGGGAGACGGGGGAGATACGCAGTATTTT